This T cell receptor beta chain is from a study of blood T cell repertoires in COVID-19. Sequenced by immunoSEQ multiplex PCR; TCRdb stores in-frame clones only, minus some. The sample lists some 390,000 clones; roughly 86% were seen once. This clone was recorded only once. Input material: PBMCs or T cells enriched from blood (not recorded which). The origin of this receptor is a woman in her twenties or thirties who had recovered from COVID-19.

The CDR3 spells CASSQNMNTEAFF. For the CDR3, the DNA is TGCGCCAGCAGCCAGAACATGAACACTGAAGCTTTCTTT. The rearrangement uses TRBV4-3 and TRBJ1-1; D remains ambiguous. Germline V gives CDR1 LGHNA, CDR2 YSLEER. Trimming took off 3 bases at V and 0 bases at J, with 5 bases between the two ends. The CDR3 is 13 amino acids.